This T cell receptor (beta chain) appears in the sequencing data of a study of blood T cells in healthy people across ages. Study background: Every two T cells gave about one barcoded beta molecule via template switching.

Concerning this clonotype: As yet, its antigen is unknown.

V was pared by 6 bases and J by 8 bases, with 13 bases between. CDR3 size: 12 residues. CDR1 MDHEN and CDR2 SYDVKM come from the germline V gene. Primers used in a second PCR of roughly 6 to 12 cycles were a sample-barcoded 5' primer and a J-beta primer mix. Each cDNA molecule, via a template-switch adaptor with 12 random nucleotides, was tagged. One entry per CDR3 protein, called by TCRdb with MiXCR from the 5' RACE reads. The repertoire holds 1.2 million to 1.5 million distinct CDR3 sequences, with 55% to 75% as singletons. Study findings and constraints: As age increased, TCR beta diversity per million T cells fell in a roughly linear fashion.

Each donor had approximately 10 milliliters of peripheral blood drawn. Sample: blood. V and J are TRBV28 and TRBJ1-2; perhaps TRBD1 as D (5 bases). The sequence was collected from a man between 18 and 29 years old in good health. CDR3 amino acids: CASRWGVRGYTF. Here the CDR3 DNA reads TGTGCCAGCAGGTGGGGGGTGAGGGGCTACACCTTC.